A selection of T cell receptor beta chains follows, all from one sample in a study of STAT5B mutations in CD4+ large granular lymphocyte leukemia. Measured with immunoSEQ multiplex PCR; TCRdb has only the in-frame clones, and not every one. The table records under 40,000 clones, nearly 80% of them present only once. The source material was CD4+ T cells from blood buffy coats. The receptor set was obtained from a human donor in good health. The CDR3 runs from the conserved cysteine through the conserved F or W. The order of the fields is CDR3 length, clone size, V gene, D gene, J gene, CDR3 DNA, CDR3 protein. The D gene is left open where the match is weak. Rows may omit the clone size; those that give it use once, few, many or a size class.

CDR3 length: 17
clone size: -
V gene: TRBV21-1
D gene: -
J gene: TRBJ2-7
CDR3 DNA: TGTGCCAGCAGCAAAGGGGCATGGCAGGGGGAGGTCCACGAGCAGTACTTC
CDR3 protein: CASSKGAWQGEVHEQYF

CDR3 length: 15
clone size: -
V gene: TRBV9
D gene: TRBD2
J gene: TRBJ2-1
CDR3 DNA: TGTGCCAGCAGCGTAGGTGTTAGCGGGCTAGATGAGCAGTTCTTC
CDR3 protein: CASSVGVSGLDEQFF

CDR3 length: 15
clone size: once
V gene: TRBV4-2
D gene: TRBD1
J gene: TRBJ1-4
CDR3 DNA: TGTGCCAGCAGCCAAGGACAGGGGGCTGGAGAAAAACTGTTTTTT
CDR3 protein: CASSQGQGAGEKLFF

CDR3 length: 16
clone size: -
V gene: TRBV27
D gene: -
J gene: TRBJ1-1
CDR3 DNA: TGTGCCAGCATCCCCCGGGGGAAAGGCCTGAACACTGAAGCTTTCTTT
CDR3 protein: CASIPRGKGLNTEAFF

CDR3 length: 15
clone size: -
V gene: TRBV19
D gene: TRBD2
J gene: TRBJ2-5
CDR3 DNA: TGTGCCAGTAAAAAAACTAGCGGCTACCAAGAGACCCAGTACTTC
CDR3 protein: CASKKTSGYQETQYF

CDR3 length: 13
clone size: once
V gene: TRBV2
D gene: -
J gene: TRBJ2-7
CDR3 DNA: TGTGCCAACTCAAGGGAGGCAGCCTACGAGCAGTACTTC
CDR3 protein: CANSREAAYEQYF

CDR3 length: 14
clone size: -
V gene: TRBV6-1
D gene: -
J gene: TRBJ1-1
CDR3 DNA: TGTGCCAGCAGCTACAGCGACATGAACACTGAAGCTTTCTTT
CDR3 protein: CASSYSDMNTEAFF

CDR3 length: 15
clone size: once
V gene: TRBV30
D gene: TRBD1
J gene: TRBJ2-4
CDR3 DNA: TGTGCCTGGAGTCCCAACAGGGGGCTCGGAAACATTCAGTACTTC
CDR3 protein: CAWSPNRGLGNIQYF

CDR3 length: 11
clone size: once
V gene: TRBV6-6
D gene: -
J gene: TRBJ2-1
CDR3 DNA: TGTGCCAGCAGGGTCAGGGACGAGCAGTTCTTC
CDR3 protein: CASRVRDEQFF

CDR3 length: 12
clone size: -
V gene: TRBV27
D gene: -
J gene: TRBJ2-2
CDR3 DNA: TGTGCCAGCTGCGGGACTACCGGGGAGCTGTTTTTT
CDR3 protein: CASCGTTGELFF

CDR3 length: 15
clone size: -
V gene: TRBV10-3
D gene: TRBD1
J gene: TRBJ1-3
CDR3 DNA: TGTGCCATCACCCCGGACAGGGCGAAGGGAAACACCATATATTTT
CDR3 protein: CAITPDRAKGNTIYF

CDR3 length: 14
clone size: -
V gene: TRBV9
D gene: -
J gene: TRBJ1-5
CDR3 DNA: TGTGCCAGCAGCCCAGGGCAGGGCATCCAGCCCCAGCATTTT
CDR3 protein: CASSPGQGIQPQHF

CDR3 length: 11
clone size: once
V gene: TRBV20-1
D gene: -
J gene: TRBJ2-7
CDR3 DNA: TGCAGTGCTAGAGATAGGGGCTACGACTCCTTC
CDR3 protein: CSARDRGYDSF

CDR3 length: 13
clone size: -
V gene: TRBV28
D gene: -
J gene: TRBJ2-4
CDR3 DNA: TGTGCCAGCTCAGACTTAGCCAAAAACATTCAGTACTTC
CDR3 protein: CASSDLAKNIQYF

CDR3 length: 16
clone size: -
V gene: TRBV19
D gene: -
J gene: TRBJ1-6
CDR3 DNA: TGTGCCAGTAGAGAAACGCTTAGCTCCTATAATTCACCCCTCCACTTT
CDR3 protein: CASRETLSSYNSPLHF

CDR3 length: 16
clone size: -
V gene: TRBV4-2
D gene: TRBD2
J gene: TRBJ2-5
CDR3 DNA: TGTGCCAGCAGCCAGACTACTAGCGCCATACAAGAGACCCAGTACTTC
CDR3 protein: CASSQTTSAIQETQYF

CDR3 length: 13
clone size: -
V gene: TRBV6-1
D gene: -
J gene: TRBJ1-5
CDR3 DNA: TGTGCCAGCAGTGCACCTGGGAGGCCGCCCCAGCATTTT
CDR3 protein: CASSAPGRPPQHF

CDR3 length: 15
clone size: once
V gene: TRBV19
D gene: -
J gene: TRBJ1-2
CDR3 DNA: TGTGCCAGTAGTATAGGGGCCCAAGTTAACTATGGCTACACCTTC
CDR3 protein: CASSIGAQVNYGYTF

CDR3 length: 16
clone size: -
V gene: TRBV6-1
D gene: -
J gene: TRBJ1-2
CDR3 DNA: TGTGCCAGCAGTGAAATGGGGGGCCCCGCCAACTATGGCTACACCTTC
CDR3 protein: CASSEMGGPANYGYTF

CDR3 length: 15
clone size: -
V gene: TRBV5-1
D gene: -
J gene: TRBJ2-1
CDR3 DNA: TGCGCCAGCAGCTTGGATAACGGGGGCTACAATGAGCAGTTCTTC
CDR3 protein: CASSLDNGGYNEQFF

CDR3 length: 14
clone size: -
V gene: TRBV6-6
D gene: -
J gene: TRBJ2-6
CDR3 DNA: TGTGCCAGCAGGGAGGCTTTAGGGGCCAACGTCCTGACTTTC
CDR3 protein: CASREALGANVLTF

CDR3 length: 15
clone size: -
V gene: TRBV5-1
D gene: -
J gene: TRBJ1-6
CDR3 DNA: TGCGCCAGCGGGTCAGGGGATAACGATAATTCACCCCTCCACTTT
CDR3 protein: CASGSGDNDNSPLHF

CDR3 length: 13
clone size: -
V gene: TRBV18
D gene: -
J gene: TRBJ1-1
CDR3 DNA: TGTGCCAGCTCACCAACCGGGAACACTGAAGCTTTCTTT
CDR3 protein: CASSPTGNTEAFF

CDR3 length: 16
clone size: -
V gene: TRBV27
D gene: TRBD2
J gene: TRBJ2-7
CDR3 DNA: TGTGCCAGCAGCCCCCGGGGGACTAGCGGGGGGTCCCATCGGTATTTC
CDR3 protein: CASSPRGTSGGSHRYF

CDR3 length: 16
clone size: -
V gene: TRBV19
D gene: TRBD1
J gene: TRBJ2-3
CDR3 DNA: TGTGCCAGTAGTTACCTCAGGGGGCAGCGCACAGATACGCAGTATTTT
CDR3 protein: CASSYLRGQRTDTQYF

CDR3 length: 16
clone size: -
V gene: TRBV30
D gene: TRBD2
J gene: TRBJ2-1
CDR3 DNA: TGTGCCTGGACCCGGCTAGCGGGAGGGCCCTACAATGAGCAGTTCTTC
CDR3 protein: CAWTRLAGGPYNEQFF

CDR3 length: 15
clone size: -
V gene: TRBV6-1
D gene: TRBD2
J gene: TRBJ2-7
CDR3 DNA: TGTGCCAGCAGTGAAGGAGGGACTAGCCCCTACGAGCAGTACTTC
CDR3 protein: CASSEGGTSPYEQYF

CDR3 length: 14
clone size: -
V gene: TRBV19
D gene: TRBD2
J gene: TRBJ2-1
CDR3 DNA: TGTGCCAGTAGAGCGGGAGGGGGCTACAATGAGCAGTTCTTC
CDR3 protein: CASRAGGGYNEQFF

CDR3 length: 13
clone size: -
V gene: TRBV7-9
D gene: -
J gene: TRBJ1-2
CDR3 DNA: TGTGCCAGCAGCTTAAAAGATAACTATGGCTACACCTTC
CDR3 protein: CASSLKDNYGYTF

CDR3 length: 14
clone size: -
V gene: TRBV9
D gene: -
J gene: TRBJ1-4
CDR3 DNA: TGTGCCAGCAGCGTAGGGGGCTTGGGCGAAAAACTGTTTTTT
CDR3 protein: CASSVGGLGEKLFF